This T cell receptor (beta chain) was sequenced for a study of T cell responses to AZD1222 COVID-19 vaccine. Generated by immunoSEQ multiplex PCR, the TCRdb table keeps only in-frame clones and is missing some. The repertoire holds some 89,000 clones, with roughly 90% as singletons. A remark on this clone: The target antigen is unknown.

Study-wide results and limits: Rises in breadth and depth of Spike-specific TCRs came after two AZD1222 doses. Only after the peak T cell response were repertoires sampled. Dominant CD4 TCR responses targeted spike regions 160-218 and 743-854. Clonal diversity may have been underestimated in mostly white British donors.

Trimming took off 6 bases at V and 5 bases at J, with 17 bases between the two ends. The CDR3 has 15 amino acids. Per germline, CDR1 MDHEN and CDR2 SYDVKM. The rearrangement links TRBV28 to TRBJ2-1, with D maybe TRBD2 (5 bases). The specimen was peripheral blood, collected on day 0 of AZD1222 vaccination. The TCR comes from an adult in good health. CDR3 residues: CASSLRRALNNEQFF. Here the CDR3 DNA reads TGTGCCAGCAGCCTAAGGCGGGCCTTAAACAATGAGCAGTTCTTC.